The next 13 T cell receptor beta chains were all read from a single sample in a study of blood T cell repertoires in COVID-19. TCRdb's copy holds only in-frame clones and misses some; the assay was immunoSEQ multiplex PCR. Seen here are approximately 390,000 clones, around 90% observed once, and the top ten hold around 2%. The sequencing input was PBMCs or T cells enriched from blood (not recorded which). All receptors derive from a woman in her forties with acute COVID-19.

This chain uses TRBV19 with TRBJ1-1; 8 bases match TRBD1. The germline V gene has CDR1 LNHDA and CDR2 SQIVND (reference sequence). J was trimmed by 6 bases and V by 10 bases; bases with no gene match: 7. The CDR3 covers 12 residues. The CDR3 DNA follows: TGTGCCACAATTGGACAGGGTCCTGAAGCTTTCTTT. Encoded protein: CATIGQGPEAFF.

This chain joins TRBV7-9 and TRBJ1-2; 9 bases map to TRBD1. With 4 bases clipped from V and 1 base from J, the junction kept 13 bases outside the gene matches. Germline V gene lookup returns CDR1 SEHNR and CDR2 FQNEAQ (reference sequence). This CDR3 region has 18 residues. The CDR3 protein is CASSSSSRDRDYNYGYTF. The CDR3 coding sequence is TGTGCCAGCAGCTCATCGTCCCGGGACAGGGATTATAACTATGGCTACACCTTC. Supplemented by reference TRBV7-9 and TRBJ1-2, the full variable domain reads DTGVSQNPRHKITKRGQNVTFRCDPISEHNRLYWYRQTLGQGPEFLTYFQNEAQLEKSRLLSDRFSAERPKGSFSTLEIQRTEQGDSAMYLCASSSSSRDRDYNYGYTFGSGTRLTVV.

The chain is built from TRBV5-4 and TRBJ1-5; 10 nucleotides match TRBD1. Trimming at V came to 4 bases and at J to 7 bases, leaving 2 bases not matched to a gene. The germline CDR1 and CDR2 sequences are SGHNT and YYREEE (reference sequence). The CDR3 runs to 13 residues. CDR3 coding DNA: TGTGCCAGCAGCGTGGGACAGGGGCAGCCCCAGCATTTT. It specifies CASSVGQGQPQHF.

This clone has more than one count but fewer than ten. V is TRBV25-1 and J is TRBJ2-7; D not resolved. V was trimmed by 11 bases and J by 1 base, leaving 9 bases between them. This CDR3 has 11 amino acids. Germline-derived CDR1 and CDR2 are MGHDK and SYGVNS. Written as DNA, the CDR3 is TGTGCCTCCACTTGGTCCTACGAGCAGTACTTC. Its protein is CASTWSYEQYF.

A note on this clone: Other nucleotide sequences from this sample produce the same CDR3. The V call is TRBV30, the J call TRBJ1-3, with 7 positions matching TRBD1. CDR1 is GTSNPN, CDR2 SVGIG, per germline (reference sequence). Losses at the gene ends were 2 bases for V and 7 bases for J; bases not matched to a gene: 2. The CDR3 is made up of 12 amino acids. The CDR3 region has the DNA TGTGCCTGGAGTCCAGGGGGGAACACCATATATTTT. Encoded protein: CAWSPGGNTIYF. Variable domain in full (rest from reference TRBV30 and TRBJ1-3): SQTIHQWPATLVQPVGSPLSLECTVEGTSNPNLYWYRQAAGRGLQLLFYSVGIGQISSEVPQNLSASRPQDRQFILSSKKLLLSDSGFYLCAWSPGGNTIYFGEGSWLTVV.

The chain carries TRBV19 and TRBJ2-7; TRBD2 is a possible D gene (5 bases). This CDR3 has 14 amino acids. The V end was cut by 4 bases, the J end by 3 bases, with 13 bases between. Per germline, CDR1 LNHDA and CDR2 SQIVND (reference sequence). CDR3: CASSSPGDYYEQYF. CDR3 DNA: TGTGCCAGTAGTAGCCCAGGTGACTACTACGAGCAGTACTTC.

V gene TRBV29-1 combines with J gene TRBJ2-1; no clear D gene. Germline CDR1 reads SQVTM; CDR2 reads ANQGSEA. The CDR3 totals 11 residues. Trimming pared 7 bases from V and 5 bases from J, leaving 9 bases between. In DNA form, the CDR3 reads TGCAGCGCGGGCCTTAACAATGAGCAGTTCTTC. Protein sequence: CSAGLNNEQFF.

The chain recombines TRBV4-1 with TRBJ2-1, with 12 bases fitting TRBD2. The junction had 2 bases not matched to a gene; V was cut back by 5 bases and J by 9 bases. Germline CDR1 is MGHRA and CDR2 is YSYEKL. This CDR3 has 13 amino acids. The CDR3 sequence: CASSKTSGGEQFF. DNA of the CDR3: TGCGCCAGCAGCAAGACTAGCGGGGGTGAGCAGTTCTTC.

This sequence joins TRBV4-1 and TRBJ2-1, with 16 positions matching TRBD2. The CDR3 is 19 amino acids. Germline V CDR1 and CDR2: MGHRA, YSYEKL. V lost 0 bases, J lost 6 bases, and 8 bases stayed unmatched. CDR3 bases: TGCGCCAGCAGCCAAGAGTTCGGGACTAGCGGGGGGGCCGGCAATGAGCAGTTCTTC. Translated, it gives CASSQEFGTSGGAGNEQFF.

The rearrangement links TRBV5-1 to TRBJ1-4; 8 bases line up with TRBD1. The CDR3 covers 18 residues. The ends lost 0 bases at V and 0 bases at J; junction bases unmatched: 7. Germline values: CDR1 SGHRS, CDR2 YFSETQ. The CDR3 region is CASSLADRGPTTNEKLFF. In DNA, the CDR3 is TGCGCCAGCAGCTTGGCTGACAGGGGACCTACAACTAATGAAAAACTGTTTTTT.

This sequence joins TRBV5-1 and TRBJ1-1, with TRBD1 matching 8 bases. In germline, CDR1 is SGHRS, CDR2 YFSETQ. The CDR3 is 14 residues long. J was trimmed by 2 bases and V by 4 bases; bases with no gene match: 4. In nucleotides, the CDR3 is TGCGCCAGCAGCATTACAGGGGGTAACACTGAAGCTTTCTTT. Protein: CASSITGGNTEAFF.

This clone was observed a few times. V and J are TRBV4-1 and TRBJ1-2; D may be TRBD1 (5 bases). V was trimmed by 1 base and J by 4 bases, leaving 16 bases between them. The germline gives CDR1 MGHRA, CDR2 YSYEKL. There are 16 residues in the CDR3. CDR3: CASSQVGSGPFYGYTF. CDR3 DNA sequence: TGCGCCAGCAGCCAAGTGGGCTCAGGGCCTTTCTATGGCTACACCTTC.

CDR3 DNA sequence: TGTGCCAGCAGCCAGGGGCTAGAAGAGACCCAGTACTTC. This sequence encodes CASSQGLEETQYF. This chain joins TRBV3-1 (or the pseudogene TRBV3-2) and TRBJ2-5, with D tentatively TRBD1 (5 bases). V was pared by 3 bases and J by 3 bases, with 8 bases between. The CDR3 has 13 amino acids. The germline CDR1 and CDR2 sequences are LGHDT and YNNKEL (reference sequence).